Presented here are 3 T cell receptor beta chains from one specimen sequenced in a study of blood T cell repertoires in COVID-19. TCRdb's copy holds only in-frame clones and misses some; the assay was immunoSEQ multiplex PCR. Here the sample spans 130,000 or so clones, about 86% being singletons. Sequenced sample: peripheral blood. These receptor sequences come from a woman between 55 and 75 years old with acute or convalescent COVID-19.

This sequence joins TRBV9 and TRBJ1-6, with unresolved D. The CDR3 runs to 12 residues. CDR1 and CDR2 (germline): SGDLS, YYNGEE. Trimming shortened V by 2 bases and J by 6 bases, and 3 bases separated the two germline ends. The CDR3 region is CASSVGNSPLHF. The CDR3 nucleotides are TGTGCCAGCAGCGTCGGTAATTCACCCCTCCACTTT.

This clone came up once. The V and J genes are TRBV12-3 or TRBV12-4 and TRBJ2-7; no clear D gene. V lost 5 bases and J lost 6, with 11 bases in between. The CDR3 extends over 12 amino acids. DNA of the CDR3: TGTGCCAGCAGTCCCAGAATTTTCGAGCAGTACTTC. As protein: CASSPRIFEQYF.

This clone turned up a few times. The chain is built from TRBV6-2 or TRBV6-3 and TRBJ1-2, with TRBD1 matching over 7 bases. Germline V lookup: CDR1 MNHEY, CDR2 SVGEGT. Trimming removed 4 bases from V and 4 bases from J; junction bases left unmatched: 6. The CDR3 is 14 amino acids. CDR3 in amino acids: CASSLGQTFYGYTF. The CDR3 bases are TGTGCCAGCAGTTTGGGACAGACTTTCTATGGCTACACCTTC.